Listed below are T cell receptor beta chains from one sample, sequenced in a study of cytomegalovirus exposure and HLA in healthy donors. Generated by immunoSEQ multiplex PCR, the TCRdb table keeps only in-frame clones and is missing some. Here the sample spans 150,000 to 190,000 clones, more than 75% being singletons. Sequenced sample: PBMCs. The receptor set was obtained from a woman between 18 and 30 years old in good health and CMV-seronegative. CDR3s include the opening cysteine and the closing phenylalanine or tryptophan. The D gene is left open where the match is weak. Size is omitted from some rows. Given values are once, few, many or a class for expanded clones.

CDR3 DNA: TGTGCCAGCAGTTCCCCAACAGGGTTCAATCAGCCCCAGCATTTT; CDR3 protein: CASSSPTGFNQPQHF; D gene: -; V gene: TRBV28; J gene: TRBJ1-5; clone size: -
CDR3 DNA: TGTGCCAGCAGTCGCGACAGGGCCTACGAGCAGTACTTC; CDR3 protein: CASSRDRAYEQYF; D gene: TRBD1; V gene: TRBV6-1; J gene: TRBJ2-7; clone size: once
CDR3 DNA: TGTGCCAGCAGCTTTAGGACAGGGATTGAAGCTTTCTTT; CDR3 protein: CASSFRTGIEAFF; D gene: TRBD1; V gene: TRBV28; J gene: TRBJ1-1; clone size: -
CDR3 DNA: TGTGCCGCAGACCCCGCGGGGGGTATCACCTACGAGCAGTACTTC; CDR3 protein: CAADPAGGITYEQYF; D gene: TRBD2; V gene: TRBV6-1; J gene: TRBJ2-7; clone size: -
CDR3 DNA: TGCGCCAGCAGGATCCTGTCGGGATCTGATAGCACAGATACGCAGTATTTT; CDR3 protein: CASRILSGSDSTDTQYF; D gene: -; V gene: TRBV5-1; J gene: TRBJ2-3; clone size: -
CDR3 DNA: TGTGCCAGCTCACCCGAAGCCGTCTTTGGCTACACCTTC; CDR3 protein: CASSPEAVFGYTF; D gene: -; V gene: TRBV18; J gene: TRBJ1-2; clone size: -
CDR3 DNA: TGTGCCAGCAGCTTAGCGCCGGGTCTCATAAGGGAGCTGTTTTTT; CDR3 protein: CASSLAPGLIRELFF; D gene: -; V gene: TRBV7-8; J gene: TRBJ2-2; clone size: -
CDR3 DNA: TGCAGCGTTGAGTCGCTAGCGGGAGCAGGAGATACGCAGTATTTT; CDR3 protein: CSVESLAGAGDTQYF; D gene: TRBD2; V gene: TRBV29-1; J gene: TRBJ2-3; clone size: -
CDR3 DNA: TGTGCCAGCTCACCATCCAGGGTGGGTGAGCAGTTCTTC; CDR3 protein: CASSPSRVGEQFF; D gene: -; V gene: TRBV18; J gene: TRBJ2-1; clone size: -
CDR3 DNA: TGTGCCAGCAGCTTGGACAGGGGGTACAATGAGCAGTTCTTC; CDR3 protein: CASSLDRGYNEQFF; D gene: TRBD1; V gene: TRBV7-2; J gene: TRBJ2-1; clone size: -
CDR3 DNA: TGCAGCGCCTCAAATAGCGGGAGATTTCGGAGTTCCGATACGCAGTATTTT; CDR3 protein: CSASNSGRFRSSDTQYF; D gene: TRBD2; V gene: TRBV29-1; J gene: TRBJ2-3; clone size: few
CDR3 DNA: TGTGCCAGCAGTTCGCAGGGTAGCTACACCTTC; CDR3 protein: CASSSQGSYTF; D gene: -; V gene: TRBV9; J gene: TRBJ1-2; clone size: -
CDR3 DNA: TGTGCCAGTAGATATAGTGACAGGGACTATGGCTACACCTTC; CDR3 protein: CASRYSDRDYGYTF; D gene: TRBD1; V gene: TRBV19; J gene: TRBJ1-2; clone size: -
CDR3 DNA: TGTGCCAGCAGTACAGGTTCAACCTCCTCTGGGGCCAACGTCCTGACTTTC; CDR3 protein: CASSTGSTSSGANVLTF; D gene: -; V gene: TRBV28; J gene: TRBJ2-6; clone size: -
CDR3 DNA: TGTGCCAGCAGTTACGGGAGTTCGTGGGGTCCTAACGAGCAGTACTTC; CDR3 protein: CASSYGSSWGPNEQYF; D gene: -; V gene: TRBV6-5; J gene: TRBJ2-7; clone size: -
CDR3 DNA: TGTGCCAGTAGTATAGGACCAGCGGGAGCGGGGGAGCAGTACTTC; CDR3 protein: CASSIGPAGAGEQYF; D gene: TRBD2; V gene: TRBV19; J gene: TRBJ2-7; clone size: once
CDR3 DNA: TGTGCCAGCAGTGCCGGGACAGGGCCTGAAAAACTGTTTTTT; CDR3 protein: CASSAGTGPEKLFF; D gene: TRBD1; V gene: TRBV27; J gene: TRBJ1-4; clone size: -
CDR3 DNA: TGTGCCACCCTGGGACTAGTAGCCGGGGAGCTGTTTTTT; CDR3 protein: CATLGLVAGELFF; D gene: TRBD2; V gene: TRBV6-1; J gene: TRBJ2-2; clone size: -
CDR3 DNA: TGCGCCAGCAGCTTGGGGGCTGGCAGCGGATCCTACGAGCAGTACTTC; CDR3 protein: CASSLGAGSGSYEQYF; D gene: -; V gene: TRBV5-1; J gene: TRBJ2-7; clone size: -
CDR3 DNA: TGTGCCAGCAGTTATGGGGGCTCACAAACCGAAAAACTGTTTTTT; CDR3 protein: CASSYGGSQTEKLFF; D gene: -; V gene: TRBV6-5; J gene: TRBJ1-4; clone size: -
CDR3 DNA: TGTGCCAGCAGTAGACACATCACCGGGGAGCTGTTTTTT; CDR3 protein: CASSRHITGELFF; D gene: -; V gene: TRBV2; J gene: TRBJ2-2; clone size: -
CDR3 DNA: TGTGCCAGCAGCTTCGGGGGGGCGGGGACAGATACGCAGTATTTT; CDR3 protein: CASSFGGAGTDTQYF; D gene: TRBD2; V gene: TRBV7-2; J gene: TRBJ2-3; clone size: -
CDR3 DNA: TGTGCCAGCAGTGACCCAGGCGAGCAGGAAAAACTGTTTTTT; CDR3 protein: CASSDPGEQEKLFF; D gene: -; V gene: TRBV2; J gene: TRBJ1-4; clone size: -
CDR3 DNA: TGTGCCAGCAGTACTACAACAGGGGGCGGTTCACCCCTCCACTTT; CDR3 protein: CASSTTTGGGSPLHF; D gene: TRBD1; V gene: TRBV11-2; J gene: TRBJ1-6; clone size: -
CDR3 DNA: TGCGCCAGCAGCCAAGGAGTGACCGGGGAGCTGTTTTTT; CDR3 protein: CASSQGVTGELFF; D gene: -; V gene: TRBV4-1; J gene: TRBJ2-2; clone size: -
CDR3 DNA: TGTGCCAGCAGTTCTAGACCAAGCACAGATACGCAGTATTTT; CDR3 protein: CASSSRPSTDTQYF; D gene: -; V gene: TRBV6-1; J gene: TRBJ2-3; clone size: -
CDR3 DNA: TGTGCCAGCAGCGTAGTCGGGCTAGCGGGGGCCGGGGAGCTGTTTTTT; CDR3 protein: CASSVVGLAGAGELFF; D gene: TRBD2; V gene: TRBV9; J gene: TRBJ2-2; clone size: -
CDR3 DNA: TGTGCCAGCAGCCCATCCCCGGGGGTCGAGCAGTACTTC; CDR3 protein: CASSPSPGVEQYF; D gene: -; V gene: TRBV9; J gene: TRBJ2-7; clone size: once
CDR3 DNA: TGTGCCAGCAGTTCACCCGGGACAGGGGGCTACTCTGGAAACACCATATATTTT; CDR3 protein: CASSSPGTGGYSGNTIYF; D gene: TRBD1; V gene: TRBV28; J gene: TRBJ1-3; clone size: -
CDR3 DNA: TGTGCCAGCAGCGTTCGGGGGGCCGGTGAGACCCAGTACTTC; CDR3 protein: CASSVRGAGETQYF; D gene: -; V gene: TRBV9; J gene: TRBJ2-5; clone size: -
CDR3 DNA: TGTGCCAGCAGCGCGACAGGGGGCGGCCAAGAGACCCAGTACTTC; CDR3 protein: CASSATGGGQETQYF; D gene: TRBD1; V gene: TRBV6-4; J gene: TRBJ2-5; clone size: -
CDR3 DNA: TGTGCCAGTAGTCCGCGGACTAGCGGGGTTACGCAGTTCTTC; CDR3 protein: CASSPRTSGVTQFF; D gene: TRBD2; V gene: TRBV19; J gene: TRBJ2-1; clone size: -
CDR3 DNA: TGTGCCAGCACCCAGGGGCGCTATGGCTACACCTTC; CDR3 protein: CASTQGRYGYTF; D gene: -; V gene: TRBV6-5; J gene: TRBJ1-2; clone size: -
CDR3 DNA: TGCGCCAGCAGCTTAATGGACGGAGGATACGAGCAGTACTTC; CDR3 protein: CASSLMDGGYEQYF; D gene: -; V gene: TRBV5-1; J gene: TRBJ2-7; clone size: once
CDR3 DNA: TGTGCCAGCAGCCAGGGGACAGGGGGTTGGAACACTGAAGCTTTCTTT; CDR3 protein: CASSQGTGGWNTEAFF; D gene: TRBD1; V gene: TRBV28; J gene: TRBJ1-1; clone size: -
CDR3 DNA: TGCGCCAGCAGCTCAGGGACTATTCAAGAGACCCAGTACTTC; CDR3 protein: CASSSGTIQETQYF; D gene: TRBD2; V gene: TRBV5-1; J gene: TRBJ2-5; clone size: -
CDR3 DNA: TGTGCCAGCAGTTACTCGAGACTAGCCTACAATGAGCAGTTCTTC; CDR3 protein: CASSYSRLAYNEQFF; D gene: -; V gene: TRBV6-5; J gene: TRBJ2-1; clone size: -
CDR3 DNA: TGTGCCAGCACGGACAGCCGCCCCGGGGAGCTGTTTTTT; CDR3 protein: CASTDSRPGELFF; D gene: -; V gene: TRBV2; J gene: TRBJ2-2; clone size: -
CDR3 DNA: TGTGCCTGGACACCATGGCTCTATGGCTACACCTTC; CDR3 protein: CAWTPWLYGYTF; D gene: -; V gene: TRBV30; J gene: TRBJ1-2; clone size: -
CDR3 DNA: TGTGCCAGCAGTGAACTCTGGAGCCCCGGACTAGCGGGAGGATTCAATGAGCAGTTCTTC; CDR3 protein: CASSELWSPGLAGGFNEQFF; D gene: TRBD2; V gene: TRBV6-1; J gene: TRBJ2-1; clone size: few
CDR3 DNA: TGTGCCAGCAGCTCTACAGGGATCTATGGCTACACCTTC; CDR3 protein: CASSSTGIYGYTF; D gene: -; V gene: TRBV5-5; J gene: TRBJ1-2; clone size: -
CDR3 DNA: TGTGCCAGCAGCCACAAACTAGCGGAATTTGTAAGCTCCTACGAGCAGTACTTC; CDR3 protein: CASSHKLAEFVSSYEQYF; D gene: TRBD2; V gene: TRBV5-6; J gene: TRBJ2-7; clone size: -
CDR3 DNA: TGCAGCGTTCATGGCAGGGCGAACACCGGGGAGCTGTTTTTT; CDR3 protein: CSVHGRANTGELFF; D gene: -; V gene: TRBV29-1; J gene: TRBJ2-2; clone size: -
CDR3 DNA: TGCGCCAGCAGGACGGGACAGTCCGGAGAAAAACTGTTTTTT; CDR3 protein: CASRTGQSGEKLFF; D gene: TRBD1; V gene: TRBV5-1; J gene: TRBJ1-4; clone size: -
CDR3 DNA: TGTGCCAGCAGCGTAGTCGGGCAGGGCTGGGACAATGAGCAGTTCTTC; CDR3 protein: CASSVVGQGWDNEQFF; D gene: -; V gene: TRBV9; J gene: TRBJ2-1; clone size: -